A few counts support the clone carrying this T cell receptor (beta chain). TCRdb recomputed calls from the RACE reads with MiXCR, one row per CDR3 protein. This table holds under 200,000 distinct CDR3 sequences, approximately 31% found once. The source of the sample is a study of human T cells and chemical hapten exposure. The overall study: The use of 2% DPC on 2 cm by 2 cm of upper inner arm skin constituted sensitization.

CDR1 is MDHEN, CDR2 SYDVKM, per germline. The CDR3 consists of 14 residues. The germline V and J ends were trimmed by 7 bases and 5 bases, with 17 bases remaining between them. As for time point: pre-sensitization, week 0. This sample's treatment: therapeutic diphenylcyclopropenone sensitization with weekly scalp DPC. This clonotype originated in a woman younger than 45 with alopecia areata. Some clones in this sample may be carry-over from other donors' samples. This chain connects TRBV28 to TRBJ1-2; D not resolved. The sample in question was whole blood, obtained in connection with sensitization to the hapten diphenylcyclopropenone (DPC). The CDR3 nucleotides read TGTGCCAGCAACCTTCCCAGTCGAGGGTATGGCTACACCTTC. It encodes CASNLPSRGYGYTF.